The T cell receptor (beta chain) described here comes from a study of healthy donors' naive CD4 and CD8 T cells. Looking at the study overall: All functional IMGT TCR alpha variants were covered by new primers. Broader study findings: CDR3 charge plus V and J genes appeared to account for about an eighth of CD4/CD8 variance.

This CDR3 is 15 amino acids long. V was trimmed by 5 bases and J by 6 bases, leaving 19 bases between them. As to this clonotype: Its antigen is unidentified.

Starting from roughly 0.45 ug of total RNA, TCR libraries were made with linear amplification. Authors' methods: Sequencing covered approximately 86,000 rearranged alpha-chain transcripts across about 5 healthy donors. TCRdb recomputed calls from the reads with MiXCR, one row per CDR3 protein. The V and J calls and clone size are TCRdb's, not the authors'. The sample includes 150,000 to 200,000 distinct CDR3 sequences, around 80% of them seen just once. Naive CD4+ cells were sorted as CD4+CD8-CD45RO-CD45RA+; naive CD8+ as CD8+CD4-CD45RA+CD27bright. The sample consisted of naive CD4+ and CD8+ T cells sorted from blood, pooled from several donors. V and J are TRBV12-3 or TRBV12-4 and TRBJ2-5, with D unresolved. This TCR was recovered from a pool of human donors in good health; the sample pools cells from several healthy donors. The CDR3 sequence: CASSPLRSTRKTQYF. The CDR3 DNA is TGTGCCAGCAGTCCTCTCCGGTCGACACGGAAGACCCAGTACTTC.